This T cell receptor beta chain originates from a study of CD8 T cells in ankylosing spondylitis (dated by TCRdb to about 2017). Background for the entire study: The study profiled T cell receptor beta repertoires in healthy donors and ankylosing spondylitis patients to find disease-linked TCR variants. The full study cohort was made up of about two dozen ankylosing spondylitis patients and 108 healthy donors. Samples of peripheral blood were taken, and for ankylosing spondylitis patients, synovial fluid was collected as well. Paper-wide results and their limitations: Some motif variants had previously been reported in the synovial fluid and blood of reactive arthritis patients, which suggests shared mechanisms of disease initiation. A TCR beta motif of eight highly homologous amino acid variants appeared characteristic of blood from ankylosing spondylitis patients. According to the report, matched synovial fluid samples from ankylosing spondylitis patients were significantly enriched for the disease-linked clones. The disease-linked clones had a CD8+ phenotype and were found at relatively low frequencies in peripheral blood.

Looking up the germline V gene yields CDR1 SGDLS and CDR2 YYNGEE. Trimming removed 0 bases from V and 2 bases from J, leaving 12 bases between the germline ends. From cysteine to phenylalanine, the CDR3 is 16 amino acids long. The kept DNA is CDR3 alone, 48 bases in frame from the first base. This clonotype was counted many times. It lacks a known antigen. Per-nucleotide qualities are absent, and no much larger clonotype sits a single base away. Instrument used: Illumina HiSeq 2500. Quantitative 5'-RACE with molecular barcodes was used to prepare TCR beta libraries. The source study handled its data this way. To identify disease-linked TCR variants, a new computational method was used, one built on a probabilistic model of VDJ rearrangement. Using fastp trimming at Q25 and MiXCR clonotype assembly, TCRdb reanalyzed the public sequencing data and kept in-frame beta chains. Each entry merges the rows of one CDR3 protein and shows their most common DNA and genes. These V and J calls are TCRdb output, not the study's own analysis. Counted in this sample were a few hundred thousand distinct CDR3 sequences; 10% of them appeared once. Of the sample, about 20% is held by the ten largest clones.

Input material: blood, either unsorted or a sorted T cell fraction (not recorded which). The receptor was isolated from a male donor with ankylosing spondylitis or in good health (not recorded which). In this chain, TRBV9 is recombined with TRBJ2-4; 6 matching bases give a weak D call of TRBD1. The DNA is TGTGCCAGCAGCGTAGATGGGGGCCGGCCCAAAAACATTCAGTACTTC. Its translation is CASSVDGGRPKNIQYF.